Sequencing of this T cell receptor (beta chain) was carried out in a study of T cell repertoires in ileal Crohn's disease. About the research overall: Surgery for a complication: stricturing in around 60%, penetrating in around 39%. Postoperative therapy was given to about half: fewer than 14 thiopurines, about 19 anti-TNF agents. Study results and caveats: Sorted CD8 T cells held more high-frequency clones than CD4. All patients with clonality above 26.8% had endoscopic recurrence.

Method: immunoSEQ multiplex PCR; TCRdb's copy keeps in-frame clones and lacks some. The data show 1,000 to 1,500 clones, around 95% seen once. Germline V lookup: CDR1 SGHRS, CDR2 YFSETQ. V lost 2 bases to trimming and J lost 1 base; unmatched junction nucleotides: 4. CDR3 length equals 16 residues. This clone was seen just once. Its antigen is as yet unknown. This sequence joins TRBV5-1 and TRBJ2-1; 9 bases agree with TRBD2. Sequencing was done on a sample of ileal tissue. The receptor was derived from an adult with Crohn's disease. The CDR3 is CASSLFSGGSYNEQFF. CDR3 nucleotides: TGCGCCAGCAGCTTATTCAGCGGGGGGTCCTACAATGAGCAGTTCTTC. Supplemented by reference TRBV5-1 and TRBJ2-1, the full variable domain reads KAGVTQTPRYLIKTRGQQVTLSCSPISGHRSVSWYQQTPGQGLQFLFEYFSETQRNKGNFPGRFSGRQFSNSRSEMNVSTLELGDSALYLCASSLFSGGSYNEQFFGPGTRLTVL.